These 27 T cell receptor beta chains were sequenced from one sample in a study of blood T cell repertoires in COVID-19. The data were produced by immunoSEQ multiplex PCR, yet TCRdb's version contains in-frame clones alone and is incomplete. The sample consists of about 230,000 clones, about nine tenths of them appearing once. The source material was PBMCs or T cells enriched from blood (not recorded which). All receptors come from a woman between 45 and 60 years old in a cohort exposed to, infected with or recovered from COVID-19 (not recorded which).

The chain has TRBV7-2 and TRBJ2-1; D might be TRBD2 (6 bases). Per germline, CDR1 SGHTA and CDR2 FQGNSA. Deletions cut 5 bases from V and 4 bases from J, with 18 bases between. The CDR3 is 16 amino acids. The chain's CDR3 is CASSHLRGIKYNEQFF. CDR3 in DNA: TGTGCCAGCAGCCACCTCCGCGGGATCAAATACAATGAGCAGTTCTTC.

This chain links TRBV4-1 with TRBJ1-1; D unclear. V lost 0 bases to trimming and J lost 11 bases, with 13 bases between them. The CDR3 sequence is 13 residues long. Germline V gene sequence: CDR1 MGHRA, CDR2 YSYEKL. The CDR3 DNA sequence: TGCGCCAGCAGCCAAGAGGGCGATACCCGGGCTTTCTTT. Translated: CASSQEGDTRAFF.

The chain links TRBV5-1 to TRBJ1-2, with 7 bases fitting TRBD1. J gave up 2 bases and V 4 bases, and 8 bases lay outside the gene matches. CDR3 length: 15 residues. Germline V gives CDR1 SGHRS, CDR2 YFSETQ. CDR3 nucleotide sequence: TGCGCCAGCAGCCCCAGGACAGGAATCAACTATGGCTACACCTTC. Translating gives CASSPRTGINYGYTF.

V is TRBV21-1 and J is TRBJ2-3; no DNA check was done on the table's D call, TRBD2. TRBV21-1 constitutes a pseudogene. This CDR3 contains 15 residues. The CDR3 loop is CASSNPAERTDTQYF. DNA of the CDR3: TGTGCCAGCAGCAACCCAGCGGAACGCACAGATACGCAGTATTTT.

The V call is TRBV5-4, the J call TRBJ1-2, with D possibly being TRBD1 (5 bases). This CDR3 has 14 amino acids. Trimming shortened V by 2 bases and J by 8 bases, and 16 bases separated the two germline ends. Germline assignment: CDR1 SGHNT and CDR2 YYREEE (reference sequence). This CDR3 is CASSFQDTGEGYTF. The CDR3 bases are TGTGCCAGCAGCTTCCAGGACACCGGCGAAGGCTACACCTTC.

The CDR3: CASSPPTGGGADTQYF. The CDR3 coding sequence is TGCGCCAGCAGTCCCCCTACAGGGGGCGGTGCAGATACGCAGTATTTT. The rearrangement links TRBV5-1 to TRBJ2-3; 9 bases map to TRBD1. The CDR3 covers 16 residues. Trimming took 5 bases from V and 4 from J; bases not matched to a gene: 11. From germline, CDR1 is SGHRS and CDR2 YFSETQ.

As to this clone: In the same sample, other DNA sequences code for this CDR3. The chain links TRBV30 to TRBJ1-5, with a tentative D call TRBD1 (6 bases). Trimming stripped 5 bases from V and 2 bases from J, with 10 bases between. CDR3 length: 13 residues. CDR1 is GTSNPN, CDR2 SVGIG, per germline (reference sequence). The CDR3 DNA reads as TGTGCCTGGGCGAGACAGGGCAATCAGCCCCAGCATTTT. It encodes CAWARQGNQPQHF.

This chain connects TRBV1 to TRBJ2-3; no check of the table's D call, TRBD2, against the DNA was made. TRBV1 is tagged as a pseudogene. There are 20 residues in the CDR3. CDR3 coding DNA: TGCACCAGCAGCCCCAGAGGGGGACTAGCGGGGGGGCAGGGTTCAGATACGCAGTATTTT. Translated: CTSSPRGGLAGGQGSDTQYF.

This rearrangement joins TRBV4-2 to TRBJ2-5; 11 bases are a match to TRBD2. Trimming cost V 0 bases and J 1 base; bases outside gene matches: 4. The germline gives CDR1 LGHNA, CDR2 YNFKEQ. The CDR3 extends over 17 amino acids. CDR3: CASSQELLAGGQETQYF. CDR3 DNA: TGTGCCAGCAGCCAAGAACTCCTAGCGGGGGGCCAAGAGACCCAGTACTTC.

This chain's CDR3 is CASSYSKGANQPQHF. CDR3 in DNA: TGTGCCAGCAGTTACTCGAAGGGGGCGAATCAGCCCCAGCATTTT. V and J are TRBV6-6 and TRBJ1-5; 7 bases agree with TRBD1. Germline lookup yields CDR1 MNHNY and CDR2 SVGAGI (reference sequence). The junction had 3 bases not matched to a gene; V was cut back by 0 bases and J by 4 bases. The CDR3 contains 15 residues.

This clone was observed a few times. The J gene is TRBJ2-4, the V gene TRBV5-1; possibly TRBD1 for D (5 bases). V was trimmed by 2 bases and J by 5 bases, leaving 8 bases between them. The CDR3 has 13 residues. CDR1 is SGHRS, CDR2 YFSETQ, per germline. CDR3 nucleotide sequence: TGCGCCAGCAGCTTAGGACACCAAAACATTCAGTACTTC. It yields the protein CASSLGHQNIQYF.

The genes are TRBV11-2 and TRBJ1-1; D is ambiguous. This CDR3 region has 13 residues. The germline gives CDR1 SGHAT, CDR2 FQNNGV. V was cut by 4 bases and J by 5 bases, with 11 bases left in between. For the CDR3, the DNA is TGTGCCAGCAGCTATTTTCGAGGGACTGAAGCTTTCTTT. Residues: CASSYFRGTEAFF.

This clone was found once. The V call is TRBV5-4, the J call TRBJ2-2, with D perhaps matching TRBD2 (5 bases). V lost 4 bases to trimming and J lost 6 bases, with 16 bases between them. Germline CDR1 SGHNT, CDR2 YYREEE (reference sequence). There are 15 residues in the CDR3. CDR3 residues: CASSLTGSGAGELFF. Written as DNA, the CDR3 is TGTGCCAGCAGCCTGACGGGTTCCGGGGCCGGGGAGCTGTTTTTT.

This CDR3 is CASSGQYSNQPQHF. CDR3 nucleotides: TGTGCCAGCTCCGGACAGTATAGCAATCAGCCCCAGCATTTT. The V and J genes are TRBV18 and TRBJ1-5; D perhaps matches TRBD1 (6 bases). This CDR3 has 14 amino acids. Germline V gives CDR1 KGHSH, CDR2 LQKENI. The V and J ends lost 6 bases and 0 bases respectively, with 9 bases between them.

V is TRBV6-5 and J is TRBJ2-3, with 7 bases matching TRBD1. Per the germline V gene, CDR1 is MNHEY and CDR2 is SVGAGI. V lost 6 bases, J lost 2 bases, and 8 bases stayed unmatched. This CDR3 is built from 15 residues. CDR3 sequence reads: CASRTGQILTDTQYF. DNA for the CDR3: TGTGCCAGCAGGACGGGACAGATACTCACAGATACGCAGTATTTT.

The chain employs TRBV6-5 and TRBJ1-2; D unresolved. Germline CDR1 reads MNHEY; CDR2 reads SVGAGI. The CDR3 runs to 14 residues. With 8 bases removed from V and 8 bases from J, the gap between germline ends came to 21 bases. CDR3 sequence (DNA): TGTGCCAGCGGCCAGAGCGAAGGGAGCGCGGGCTACACCTTC. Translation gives CASGQSEGSAGYTF.

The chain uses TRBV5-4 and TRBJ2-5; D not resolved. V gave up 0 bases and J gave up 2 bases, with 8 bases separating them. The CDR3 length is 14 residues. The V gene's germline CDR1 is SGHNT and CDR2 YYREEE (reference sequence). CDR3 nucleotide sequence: TGTGCCAGCAGCTTGGACAGAGAGCAAGAGACCCAGTACTTC. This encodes CASSLDREQETQYF.

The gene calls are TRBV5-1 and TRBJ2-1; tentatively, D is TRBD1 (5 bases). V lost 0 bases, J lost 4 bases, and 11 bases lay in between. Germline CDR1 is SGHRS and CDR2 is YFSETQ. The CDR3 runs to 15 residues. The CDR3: CASSLAAGLYNEQFF. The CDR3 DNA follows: TGCGCCAGCAGCTTGGCGGCAGGGCTTTACAATGAGCAGTTCTTC.

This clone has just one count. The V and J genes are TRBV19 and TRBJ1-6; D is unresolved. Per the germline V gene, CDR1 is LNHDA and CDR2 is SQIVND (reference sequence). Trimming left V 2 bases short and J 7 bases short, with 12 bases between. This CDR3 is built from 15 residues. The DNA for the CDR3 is TGTGCCAGTAGTATAAGGATCGCGGGAAATTCACCCCTCCACTTT. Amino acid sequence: CASSIRIAGNSPLHF.

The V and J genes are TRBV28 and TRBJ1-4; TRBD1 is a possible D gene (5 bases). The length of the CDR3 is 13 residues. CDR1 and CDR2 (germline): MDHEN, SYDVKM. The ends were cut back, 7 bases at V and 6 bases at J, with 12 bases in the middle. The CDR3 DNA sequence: TGTGCCAGCAAACAGGTGCCCCATGAAAAACTGTTTTTT. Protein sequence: CASKQVPHEKLFF.

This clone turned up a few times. The CDR3 sequence: CASSMRRFDGYTF. DNA for the CDR3: TGTGCCAGTAGTATGCGCAGGTTTGATGGCTACACCTTC. This chain connects TRBV19 to TRBJ1-2; D gene uncertain. Trimming removed 3 bases from V and 6 bases from J, with 11 bases in between. Germline CDR1 reads LNHDA; CDR2 reads SQIVND (reference sequence). CDR3 length: 13 residues.

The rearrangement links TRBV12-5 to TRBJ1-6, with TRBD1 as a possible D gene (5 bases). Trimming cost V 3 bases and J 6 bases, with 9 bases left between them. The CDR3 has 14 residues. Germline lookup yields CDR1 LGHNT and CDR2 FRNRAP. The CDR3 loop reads CASGLSGSNSPLHF. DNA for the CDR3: TGTGCTAGTGGTTTATCAGGGTCTAATTCACCCCTCCACTTT.

CDR3 amino acids: CASSVQGVRTEAFF. CDR3 coding DNA: TGTGCCAGCAGCGTACAGGGGGTGCGGACTGAAGCTTTCTTT. The chain joins TRBV28 to TRBJ1-1, with 8 bases identical to TRBD1. With V trimmed by 6 bases and J by 5 bases, 8 bases remained unmatched. This CDR3 has 14 residues. The germline CDR1 and CDR2 sequences are MDHEN and SYDVKM.

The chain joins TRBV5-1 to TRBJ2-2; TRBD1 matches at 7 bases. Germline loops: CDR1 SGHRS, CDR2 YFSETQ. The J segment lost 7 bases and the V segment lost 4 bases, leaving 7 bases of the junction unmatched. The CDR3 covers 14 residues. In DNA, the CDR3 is TGCGCCAGCAGCCCGACAGGGTCGGTCGGGGAGCTGTTTTTT. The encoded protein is CASSPTGSVGELFF.

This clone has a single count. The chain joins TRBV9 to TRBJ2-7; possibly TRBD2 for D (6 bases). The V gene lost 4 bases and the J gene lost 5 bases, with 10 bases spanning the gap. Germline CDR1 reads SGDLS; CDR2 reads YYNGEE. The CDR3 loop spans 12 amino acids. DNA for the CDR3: TGTGCCAGCAGCTTGGGGGGAAACGAGCAGTACTTC. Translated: CASSLGGNEQYF.

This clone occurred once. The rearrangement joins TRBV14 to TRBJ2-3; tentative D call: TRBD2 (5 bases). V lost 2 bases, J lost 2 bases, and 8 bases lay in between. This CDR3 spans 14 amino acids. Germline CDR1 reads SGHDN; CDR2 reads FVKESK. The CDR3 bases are TGTGCCAGCAGCCAATTCGGGATCACAGATACGCAGTATTTT. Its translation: CASSQFGITDTQYF.

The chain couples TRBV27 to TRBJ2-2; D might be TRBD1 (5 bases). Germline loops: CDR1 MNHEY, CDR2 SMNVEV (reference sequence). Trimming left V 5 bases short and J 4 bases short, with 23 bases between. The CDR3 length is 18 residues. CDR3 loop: CASSPPARRVDITGELFF. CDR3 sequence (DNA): TGTGCCAGCAGTCCGCCCGCGCGCAGGGTTGATATCACCGGGGAGCTGTTTTTT.